In its sample, the clone carrying this T cell receptor (beta chain) was seen a few times. This entry is derived from a study of T cells after yellow fever vaccination. Via MiXCR, TCRdb re-called the 5' RACE reads, giving one row per CDR3 protein. The table lists approximately 69,000 distinct CDR3 sequences, around 6.2% of them singletons. The ends were cut back, 4 bases at V and 3 bases at J, with 14 bases in the middle. The CDR3 is 15 residues long. Germline loops: CDR1 MNHEY, CDR2 SVGAGI. This chain joins TRBV6-5 and TRBJ2-3, with TRBD2 as a possible D gene (5 bases). This specimen was CD4+ T cells sorted from PBMCs, taken less than 16 days after the first yellow fever vaccination. This receptor was obtained from a man younger than 35 who received the YFV17D yellow fever vaccine. The CDR3 loop is CASSLPGRGTDTQYF. The CDR3 DNA follows: TGTGCCAGCAGTTTACCGGGCCGAGGGACAGATACGCAGTATTTT.